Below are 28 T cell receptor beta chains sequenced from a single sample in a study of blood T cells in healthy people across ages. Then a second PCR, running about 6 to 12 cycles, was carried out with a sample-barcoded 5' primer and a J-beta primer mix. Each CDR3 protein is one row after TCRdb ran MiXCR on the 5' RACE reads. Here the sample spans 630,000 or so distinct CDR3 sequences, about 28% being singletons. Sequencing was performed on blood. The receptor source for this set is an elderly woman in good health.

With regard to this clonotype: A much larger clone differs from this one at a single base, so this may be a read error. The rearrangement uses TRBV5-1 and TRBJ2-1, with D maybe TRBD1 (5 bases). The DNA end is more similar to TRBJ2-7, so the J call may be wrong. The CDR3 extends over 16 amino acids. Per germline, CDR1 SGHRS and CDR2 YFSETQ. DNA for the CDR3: TGCGCCAGCAGCTTGGAGGGGCAGGGTTCCTACAATGAGCAGTACTTC. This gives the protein CASSLEGQGSYNEQYF.

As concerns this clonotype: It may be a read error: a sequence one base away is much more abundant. CDR3: CSARDSRTSGNQPQHF. DNA for the CDR3: TGCAGTGCTAGAGATTCACGGACTTCTGGCAATCAGCCCCAGCATTTT. The rearrangement links TRBV20-1 to TRBJ1-5; D gene uncertain. Germline loops: CDR1 DFQATT, CDR2 SNEGSKA (reference sequence). The CDR3 is made up of 16 amino acids. Trimming took 0 bases from V and 2 from J, leaving 14 bases between them.

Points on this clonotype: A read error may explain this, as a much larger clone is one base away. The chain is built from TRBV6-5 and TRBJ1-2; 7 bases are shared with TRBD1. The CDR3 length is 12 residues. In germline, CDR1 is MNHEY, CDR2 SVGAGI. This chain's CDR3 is CASRGTAGGHTF. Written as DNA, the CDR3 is TGTGCCAGCAGGGGGACAGCCGGTGGCCACACCTTC.

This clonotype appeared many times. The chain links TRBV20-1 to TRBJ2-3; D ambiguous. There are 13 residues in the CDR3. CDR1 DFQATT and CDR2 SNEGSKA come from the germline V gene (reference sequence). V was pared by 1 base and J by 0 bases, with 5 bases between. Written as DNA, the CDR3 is TGCAGTGCTAGAGGGCCAAGCACAGATACGCAGTATTTT. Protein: CSARGPSTDTQYF.

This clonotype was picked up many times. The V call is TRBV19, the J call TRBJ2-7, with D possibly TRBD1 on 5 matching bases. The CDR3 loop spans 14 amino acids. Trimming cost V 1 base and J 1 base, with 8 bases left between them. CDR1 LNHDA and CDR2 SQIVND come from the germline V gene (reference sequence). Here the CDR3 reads CASSIVGQSYEQYF. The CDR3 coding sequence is TGTGCCAGTAGTATAGTAGGACAATCCTACGAGCAGTACTTC.

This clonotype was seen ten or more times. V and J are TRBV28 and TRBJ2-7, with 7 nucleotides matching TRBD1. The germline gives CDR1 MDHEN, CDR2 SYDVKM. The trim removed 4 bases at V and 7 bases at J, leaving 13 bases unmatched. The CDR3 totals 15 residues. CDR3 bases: TGTGCCAGCAGTTCAAGGACAGGCCTAGGCAATGAGCAGTACTTC. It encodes CASSSRTGLGNEQYF.

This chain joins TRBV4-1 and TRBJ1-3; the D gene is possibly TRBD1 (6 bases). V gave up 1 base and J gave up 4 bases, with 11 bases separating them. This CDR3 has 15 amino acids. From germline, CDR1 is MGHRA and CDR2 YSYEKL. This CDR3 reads CASSQGPGEGNTIYF. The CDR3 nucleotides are TGCGCCAGCAGCCAAGGGCCAGGGGAAGGAAACACCATATATTTT.

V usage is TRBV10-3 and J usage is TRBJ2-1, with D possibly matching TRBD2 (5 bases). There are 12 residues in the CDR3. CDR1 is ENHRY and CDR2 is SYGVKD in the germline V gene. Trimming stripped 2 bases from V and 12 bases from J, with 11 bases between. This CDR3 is CAISEGPLGQFF. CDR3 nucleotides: TGTGCCATCAGTGAGGGCCCACTAGGGCAGTTCTTC.

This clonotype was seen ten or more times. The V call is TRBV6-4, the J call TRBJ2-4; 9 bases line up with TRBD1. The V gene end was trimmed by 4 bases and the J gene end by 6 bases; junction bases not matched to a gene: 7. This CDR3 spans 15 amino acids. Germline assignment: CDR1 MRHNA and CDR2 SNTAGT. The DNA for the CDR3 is TGTGCCAGCAGTGCCGGGACAGGGATAGGAAACATTCAGTACTTC. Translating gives CASSAGTGIGNIQYF.

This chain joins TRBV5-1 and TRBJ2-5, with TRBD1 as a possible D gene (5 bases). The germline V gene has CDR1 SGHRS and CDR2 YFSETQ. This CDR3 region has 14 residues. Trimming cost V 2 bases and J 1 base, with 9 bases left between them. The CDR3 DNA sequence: TGCGCCAGCAGCTTTTCGACAGCCCAAGAGACCCAGTACTTC. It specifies CASSFSTAQETQYF. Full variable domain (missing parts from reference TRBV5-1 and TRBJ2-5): KAGVTQTPRYLIKTRGQQVTLSCSPISGHRSVSWYQQTPGQGLQFLFEYFSETQRNKGNFPGRFSGRQFSNSRSEMNVSTLELGDSALYLCASSFSTAQETQYFGPGTRLLVL.

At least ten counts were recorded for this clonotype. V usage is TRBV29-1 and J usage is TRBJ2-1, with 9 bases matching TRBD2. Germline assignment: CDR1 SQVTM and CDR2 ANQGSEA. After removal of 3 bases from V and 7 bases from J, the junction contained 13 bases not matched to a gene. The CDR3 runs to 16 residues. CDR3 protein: CSVEGGSGGHFNEQFF. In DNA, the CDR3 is TGCAGCGTTGAGGGGGGTAGCGGGGGCCACTTTAATGAGCAGTTCTTC.

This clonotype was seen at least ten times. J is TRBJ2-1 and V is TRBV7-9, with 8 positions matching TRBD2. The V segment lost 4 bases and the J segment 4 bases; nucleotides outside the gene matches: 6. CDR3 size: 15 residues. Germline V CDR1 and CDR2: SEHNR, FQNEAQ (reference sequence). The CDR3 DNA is TGTGCCAGCAGCTCCGGGGCTAGCGGGTACAATGAGCAGTTCTTC. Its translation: CASSSGASGYNEQFF.

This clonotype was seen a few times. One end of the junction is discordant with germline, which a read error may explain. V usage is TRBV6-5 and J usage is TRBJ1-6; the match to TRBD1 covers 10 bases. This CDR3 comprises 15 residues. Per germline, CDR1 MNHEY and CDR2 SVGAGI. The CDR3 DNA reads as TGTGCCAGCAGTTACGGGGACAGGGGATATTCACCCCCCCACTTT. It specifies CASSYGDRGYSPPHF.

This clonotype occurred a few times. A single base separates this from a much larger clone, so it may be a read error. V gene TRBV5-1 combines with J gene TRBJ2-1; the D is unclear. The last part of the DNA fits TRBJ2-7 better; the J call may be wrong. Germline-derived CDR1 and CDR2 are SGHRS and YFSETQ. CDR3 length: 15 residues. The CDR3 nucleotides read TGCGCCAGCAGCTCCCGGCGGCAGAACTACAATGAGCAGTACTTC. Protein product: CASSSRRQNYNEQYF.

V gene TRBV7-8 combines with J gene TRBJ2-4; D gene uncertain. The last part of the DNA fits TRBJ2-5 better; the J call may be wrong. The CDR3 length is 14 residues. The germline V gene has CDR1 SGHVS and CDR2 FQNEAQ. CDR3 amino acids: CASSPAESQETQYF. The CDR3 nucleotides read TGTGCCAGCAGCCCAGCCGAATCCCAAGAGACCCAGTACTTC.

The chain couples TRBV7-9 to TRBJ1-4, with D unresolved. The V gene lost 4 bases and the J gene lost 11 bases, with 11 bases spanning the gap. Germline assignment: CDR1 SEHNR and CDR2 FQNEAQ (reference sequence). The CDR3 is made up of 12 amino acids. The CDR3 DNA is TGTGCCAGCAGCTATCTTTTGCCTAAACTGTTTTTT. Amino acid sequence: CASSYLLPKLFF.

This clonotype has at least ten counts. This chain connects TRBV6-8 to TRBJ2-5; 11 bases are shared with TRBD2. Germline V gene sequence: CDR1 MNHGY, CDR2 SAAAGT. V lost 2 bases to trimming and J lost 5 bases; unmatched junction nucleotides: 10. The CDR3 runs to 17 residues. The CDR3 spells CASSYPGTSGGGETQYF. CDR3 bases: TGTGCCAGCAGTTACCCCGGGACTAGCGGTGGGGGGGAGACCCAGTACTTC.

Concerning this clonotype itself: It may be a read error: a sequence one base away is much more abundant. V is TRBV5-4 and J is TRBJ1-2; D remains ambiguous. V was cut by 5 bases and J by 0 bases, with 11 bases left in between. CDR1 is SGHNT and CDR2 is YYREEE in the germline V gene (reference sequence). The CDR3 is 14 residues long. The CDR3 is CASRKDEANYGYTF. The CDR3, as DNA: TGTGCCAGCAGAAAGGACGAAGCTAACTATGGCTACACCTTC.

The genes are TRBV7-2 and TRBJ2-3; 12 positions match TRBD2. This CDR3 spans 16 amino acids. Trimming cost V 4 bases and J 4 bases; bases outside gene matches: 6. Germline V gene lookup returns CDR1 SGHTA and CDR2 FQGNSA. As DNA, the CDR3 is TGTGCCAGCAGCTCTAGCGGGGGGGCCTCCGCAGATACGCAGTATTTT. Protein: CASSSSGGASADTQYF.

CDR3 coding DNA: TGCAGTGCTAGAGTTCCGGGGCCGAGCAAAGAGACCCAGTTCTTC. Protein: CSARVPGPSKETQFF. The J gene is TRBJ2-5, the V gene TRBV20-1; D is tentatively TRBD1 or TRBD2 (5 bases each). The assigned J gene may be wrong: the sequence end matches TRBJ2-1 better. The CDR3 has 15 residues. CDR1 and CDR2 (germline): DFQATT, SNEGSKA (reference sequence).

CDR3 nucleotides: TGTGCCAGCGGACACCCAGCGGGGAGGTCCTACAATGAGCAGTTCTTC. Translated, it gives CASGHPAGRSYNEQFF. This rearrangement joins TRBV12-3 or TRBV12-4 to TRBJ2-1; the match to TRBD2 covers 7 bases. Trimming cost V 8 bases and J 1 base; bases outside gene matches: 11. There are 16 residues in the CDR3.

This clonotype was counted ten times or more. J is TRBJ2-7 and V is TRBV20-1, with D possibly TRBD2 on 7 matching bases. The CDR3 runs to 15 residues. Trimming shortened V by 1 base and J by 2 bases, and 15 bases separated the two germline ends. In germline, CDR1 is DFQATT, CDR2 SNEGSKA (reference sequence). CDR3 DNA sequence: TGCAGTGCTAGAGGCCGGGTAGGGGGGGCCTACGAGCAGTACTTC. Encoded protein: CSARGRVGGAYEQYF.

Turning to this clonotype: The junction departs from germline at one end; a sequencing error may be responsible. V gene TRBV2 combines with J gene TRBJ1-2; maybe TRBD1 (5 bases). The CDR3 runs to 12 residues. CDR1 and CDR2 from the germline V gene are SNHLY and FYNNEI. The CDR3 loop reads CVSRRGGVGYTF. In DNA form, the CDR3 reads TGTGTCAGCCGACGCGGAGGGGTCGGCTACACCTTC.

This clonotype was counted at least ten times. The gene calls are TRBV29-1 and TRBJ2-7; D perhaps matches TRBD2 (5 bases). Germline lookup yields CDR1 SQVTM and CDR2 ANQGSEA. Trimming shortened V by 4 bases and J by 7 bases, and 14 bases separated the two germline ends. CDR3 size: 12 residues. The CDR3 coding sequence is TGCAGCGTTGTTAAGTCGTCGGGGGAGCAGTACTTC. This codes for CSVVKSSGEQYF.

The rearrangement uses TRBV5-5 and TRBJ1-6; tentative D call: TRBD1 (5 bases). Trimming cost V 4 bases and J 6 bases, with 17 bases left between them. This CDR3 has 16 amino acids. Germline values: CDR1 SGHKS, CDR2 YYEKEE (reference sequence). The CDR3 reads CASSPMVGVGNSPLHF. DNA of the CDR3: TGTGCCAGCAGCCCGATGGTGGGGGTGGGTAATTCACCCCTCCACTTT.

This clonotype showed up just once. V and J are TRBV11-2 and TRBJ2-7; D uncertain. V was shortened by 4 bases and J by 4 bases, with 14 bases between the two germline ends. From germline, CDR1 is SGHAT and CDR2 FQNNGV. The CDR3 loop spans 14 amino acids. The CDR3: CASSSSHGKYEQYF. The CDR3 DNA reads TGTGCCAGCAGCTCCTCTCACGGTAAATACGAGCAGTACTTC.

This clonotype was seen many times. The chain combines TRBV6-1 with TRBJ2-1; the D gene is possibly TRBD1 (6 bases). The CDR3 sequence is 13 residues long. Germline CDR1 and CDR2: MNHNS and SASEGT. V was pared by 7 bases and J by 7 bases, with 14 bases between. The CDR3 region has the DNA TGTGCCAGCAACAGGGATCGCCGAAATGAGCAGTTCTTC. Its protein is CASNRDRRNEQFF.

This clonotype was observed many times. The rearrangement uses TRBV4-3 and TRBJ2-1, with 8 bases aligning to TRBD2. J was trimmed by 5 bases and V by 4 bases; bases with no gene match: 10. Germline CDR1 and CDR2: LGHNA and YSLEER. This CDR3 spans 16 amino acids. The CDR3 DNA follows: TGCGCCAGCAGCCCGGGGGGGGCCCCTTTAGACAATGAGCAGTTCTTC. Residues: CASSPGGAPLDNEQFF.